Listed below are T cell receptor beta chains from one sample, sequenced in a study of T cell repertoires in cytomegalovirus infection. TCRdb redid the calling of the reads with MiXCR, one entry per CDR3 protein. The sample contains roughly 78,000 distinct CDR3 sequences, roughly 40% of which appear only once. No cognate antigen is known for these TCRs. The sample in question was CD8+ T cells from cultured PBMCs, obtained from culture after CMV antigen stimulation. The receptors originated from a human donor in good health (CMV status not recorded). Some clones in this sample may be carry-over from other donors' samples. Both conserved end residues are part of each CDR3. Fields, in order: clone size, D gene, J gene, V gene, CDR3 DNA, CDR3 protein. D genes are given only for firm matches. Clone size appears in some rows only: once, few, many, or a class for an expanded clone.

few TRBD2 TRBJ2-3 TRBV7-6 TGTGCCAGCAGCTTAGCTTGGACTAGCGGGGGGTCAGATACGCAGTATTTT CASSLAWTSGGSDTQYF
once NA TRBJ2-7 TRBV2 TGTGCCAGCAGTGTATTAAGGGCCCCCGACGAGCAGTACTTC CASSVLRAPDEQYF
NA TRBD1 TRBJ1-1 TRBV4-1 TGCGCCAGCAGCCAAGGAGGACAGGAGGCTTTCTTT CASSQGGQEAFF
few NA TRBJ2-2 TRBV5-6 TGTGCCAGCAGCTTGGCCGCGTACTGGAACACCGGGGAGCTGTTTTTT CASSLAAYWNTGELFF
NA NA TRBJ2-2 TRBV6-6 TGTGCCAGCAGTCCCCAAACCGGGGAGCTGTTTTTT CASSPQTGELFF
NA TRBD1 TRBJ2-3 TRBV4-1 TGCGCCAGCAGCCACAGAAGGGACCTCTCAGGGGGTGACACAGATACGCAGTATTTT CASSHRRDLSGGDTDTQYF
few NA TRBJ2-7 TRBV10-2 TGCGCCAGCAGTGAAGAGTCCGGGTTCTCCTACGAGCAGTACTTC CASSEESGFSYEQYF
NA NA TRBJ2-7 TRBV27 TGTGCCAGCAGTCCCGCCTACGAGCAGTACTTC CASSPAYEQYF
NA TRBD2 TRBJ2-5 TRBV6-1 TGTGCCAGCAGTGAAGGGACTAGCGGGGCGGAGACCCAGTACTTC CASSEGTSGAETQYF
NA TRBD2 TRBJ2-5 TRBV7-8 TGTGCCAGCAGCTATAGCGGGGGAGAGACCCAGTACTTC CASSYSGGETQYF
few NA TRBJ2-5 TRBV15 TGTGCCACCAGCAGTTGGAAGATGAAGGCCATGCGGGTACAAGAGACCCAGTACTTC CATSSWKMKAMRVQETQYF
NA NA TRBJ1-2 TRBV7-9 TGTGCCAGCAGCTTAGCATCCGACAGGAACAACTATGGCTACACCTTC CASSLASDRNNYGYTF
NA NA TRBJ1-2 TRBV7-9 TGTGCCAGCAGCCGACTGACAGAGCTGAACTATGGCTACACCTTC CASSRLTELNYGYTF
few NA TRBJ2-1 TRBV27 TGTGCCAGCAGTTTATCCGCAAACAATGAGCAGTTCTTC CASSLSANNEQFF
few TRBD1 TRBJ1-1 TRBV28 TGTGCCAGCAGTCCCTTTATGGCACAGGGGGTAGACACTGAAGCTTTCTTT CASSPFMAQGVDTEAFF
NA NA TRBJ1-1 TRBV27 TGTGCCAGCAGTTTACTCAGACCGAACACTGAAGCTTTCTTT CASSLLRPNTEAFF
NA TRBD2 TRBJ2-2 TRBV28 TGTGCCAGCAGAAGGGAGGGAGGCGGGGAGCTGTTTTTT CASRREGGGELFF
NA NA TRBJ2-2 TRBV4-1 TGCGCCAGCAGCCAAGATATGTGGGGGTCCGGGGAGCTGTTTTTT CASSQDMWGSGELFF
few NA TRBJ1-1 TRBV7-9 TGTGCCAGCAGCGACAAGGCGGGCCGGATCACTGAAGCTTTCTTT CASSDKAGRITEAFF
few TRBD1 TRBJ1-2 TRBV7-6 TGTGCCAGCAGCGCAGGGACAGCTCTTAACTATGGCTACACCTTC CASSAGTALNYGYTF
NA NA TRBJ2-7 TRBV14 TGTGCCAGCAGCCAATCGCGTATTTCCTACGAGCAGTACTTC CASSQSRISYEQYF
NA NA TRBJ2-7 TRBV20-1 TGCAGTGCTAGAGGGGAGGGGGGCCACGAGCAGTACTTC CSARGEGGHEQYF
NA NA TRBJ1-6 TRBV6-1 TGTGCCAGCACCCGCAAGGGAGGCCTGCAAAGAACGGACTATAATTCACCCCTCCACTTT CASTRKGGLQRTDYNSPLHF
few TRBD1 TRBJ2-3 TRBV4-1 TGCGCCAGCAGCCAAGGGGACAGGTCCACAGATACGCAGTATTTT CASSQGDRSTDTQYF
many TRBD1 TRBJ1-2 TRBV2 TGTGCCAGCAGGGGGACAGGGTTTGGCTATGGCTACACCTTC CASRGTGFGYGYTF
few NA TRBJ1-5 TRBV2 TGTGCCAGCAGTGTAACCGGGACAAAGAATCAGCCCCAGCATTTT CASSVTGTKNQPQHF
few TRBD1 TRBJ2-2 TRBV6-2/TRBV6-3 TGTGCCAGCATCCTCCATCCAGGGGGCAACCCCACCGGGGAGCTGTTTTTT CASILHPGGNPTGELFF
NA TRBD2 TRBJ2-7 TRBV28 TGTGCCAGCAGTTTTGCGGGGGGCTCCTACGAGCAGTACTTC CASSFAGGSYEQYF
NA NA TRBJ2-1 TRBV5-1 TGCGCCAGCAGCTTGAATCCTAGCTTATACAATGAGCAGTTCTTC CASSLNPSLYNEQFF